The 10 T cell receptor beta chains listed next were all sequenced from one sample in a study of shared clonotypes between healthy human individuals. The method was immunoSEQ multiplex PCR; TCRdb's version includes in-frame clones alone and lacks a portion of them. The sample carries approximately 470,000 clones, roughly 80% recorded once. Source material: PBMCs. The source of these receptors is a woman in her thirties or forties in good health. Some clones in this sample may be carry-over from other donors' samples.

This clone was seen more than once but under ten times. This chain joins TRBV15 and TRBJ1-2, with TRBD1 identical over 8 bases. Germline CDR1 reads LNHNV; CDR2 reads YYDKDF (reference sequence). The CDR3 contains 16 residues. Trimming took 0 bases from V and 13 from J; bases not matched to a gene: 16. The CDR3 region has the DNA TGTGCCACCAGCAGAGAGGCGGGGGCAGGGGGCTACGTGGGCACCTTC. Residues: CATSREAGAGGYVGTF.

Comment on this clone: Possible read error: a much larger clone is one base away. The V call is TRBV5-1, the J call TRBJ2-1; D not resolved. V dropped 1 base and J dropped 0 bases, with 8 bases sitting between them. The CDR3 sequence is 15 residues long. Germline assignment: CDR1 SGHRS and CDR2 YFSETQ. The CDR3 region has the DNA TGCGCCAGCAGCTTGCAGAGTAGCTCCTACAATGAGCAGTTCTTC. Protein sequence: CASSLQSSSYNEQFF.

The CDR3 region is CASSFGTPGGYTEAFF. In DNA form, the CDR3 reads TGTGCCAGCAGCTTCGGCACCCCTGGAGGGTACACTGAAGCTTTCTTT. The gene calls are TRBV11-2 and TRBJ1-1; D uncertain. Trimming pared 3 bases from V and 3 bases from J, leaving 17 bases between. This CDR3 has 16 amino acids. Germline V gives CDR1 SGHAT, CDR2 FQNNGV.

To note about this clone: Since a much larger clone is just one base distant, this may be a read error. The identical CDR3 is also encoded by other nucleotide sequences in the sample. The chain recombines TRBV28 with TRBJ2-4; no reliable D call. CDR1 and CDR2 (germline): MDHEN, SYDVKM. CDR3 length equals 16 residues. Between the trimmed V and J ends, which lost 6 bases and 0 bases, there was a span of 15 bases. The CDR3 region has the DNA TGTGCCAGCAGCCCTCTACTCCTGGTAGCCAAAAACATTCAGTACTTC. It translates to CASSPLLLVAKNIQYF.

This chain connects TRBV7-8 to TRBJ2-2; 7 nucleotides match TRBD1. CDR1 is SGHVS and CDR2 is FQNEAQ in the germline V gene. This CDR3 is built from 15 residues. V was pared by 5 bases and J by 0 bases, with 3 bases of the junction left unmatched. Here the CDR3 DNA reads TGTGCCAGCAGCCCCGGGACAGCGAACACCGGGGAGCTGTTTTTT. Translation: CASSPGTANTGELFF.

V usage is TRBV7-6 and J usage is TRBJ2-1; TRBD2 aligns across 13 bases. V shed 5 bases and J 0 bases; nucleotides not matched to a gene: 13. Germline V gene sequence: CDR1 SGHVS, CDR2 FNYEAQ. The CDR3 loop spans 20 amino acids. As DNA, the CDR3 is TGTGCCAGCAGCCGAGGGGGACTAGCGGGGATAGCGAGCTCCTACAATGAGCAGTTCTTC. Translated, it gives CASSRGGLAGIASSYNEQFF. Drawing the rest from reference TRBV7-6 and TRBJ2-1, the complete variable domain is GAGVSQSPRYKVTKRGQDVALRCDPISGHVSLYWYRQALGQGPEFLTYFNYEAQQDKSGLPNDRFSAERPEGSISTLTIQRTEQRDSAMYRCASSRGGLAGIASSYNEQFFGPGTRLTVL.

Regarding this clone: Mismatch with germline at one junction end may stem from a read error. The rearrangement joins TRBV4-1 to TRBJ1-4; D is ambiguous. The germline CDR1 and CDR2 sequences are MGHRA and YSYEKL. CDR3 size: 17 residues. CDR3 amino acids: CASSGILNLATNGKLFF. In DNA form, the CDR3 reads TGCGCCAGCAGCGGGATTCTAAATCTTGCAACTAATGGAAAACTGTTTTTT.

The chain links TRBV6-1 to TRBJ2-7, with D maybe TRBD2 (6 bases). Germline assignment: CDR1 MNHNS and CDR2 SASEGT. V lost 2 bases and J lost 0, with 11 bases in between. The CDR3 sequence is 15 residues long. DNA of the CDR3: TGTGCCAGCAGTGAATTTGGCGGGACCTCCTACGAGCAGTACTTC. It encodes CASSEFGGTSYEQYF.

There are many counts of this clone. The chain employs TRBV7-2 and TRBJ2-2; 15 bases map to TRBD2. After removal of 3 bases from V and 5 bases from J, the junction contained 4 bases not matched to a gene. Germline assignment: CDR1 SGHTA and CDR2 FQGNSA. This CDR3 contains 17 residues. CDR3 residues: CASSLGLAGGSTGELFF. The CDR3 DNA is TGTGCCAGCAGCTTGGGACTAGCGGGAGGATCGACCGGGGAGCTGTTTTTT. Combining the CDR3 with reference TRBV7-2 and TRBJ2-2 gives the whole variable domain GAGVSQSPSNKVTEKGKDVELRCDPISGHTALYWYRQSLGQGLEFLIYFQGNSAPDKSGLPSDRFSAERTGGSVSTLTIQRTQQEDSAVYLCASSLGLAGGSTGELFFGEGSRLTVL.

This clone was detected only a few times. The CDR3 loop is CASRLTGGKNQPQHF. The CDR3 bases are TGTGCCAGCAGGCTGACAGGGGGTAAAAATCAGCCCCAGCATTTT. This rearrangement joins TRBV2 to TRBJ1-5, with 9 bases matching TRBD1. Germline values: CDR1 SNHLY, CDR2 FYNNEI. The V and J ends lost 6 bases and 4 bases, in that order; junction bases with no gene match: 7. CDR3 size: 15 residues.